This T cell receptor beta chain was found in a study of cytomegalovirus exposure and HLA in healthy donors. PCR involved 60 Vbeta and 13 Jbeta primers. Clones were sequenced by immunoSEQ multiplex PCR, and TCRdb holds only the in-frame ones, with some missing. This table holds about 92,000 clones, approximately 84% found once. This CDR3 has 16 amino acids. Trimming took 0 bases from V and 2 from J, leaving 11 bases between them. Germline CDR1 reads SEHNR; CDR2 reads FQNEAQ (reference sequence). Points on this clone: What it recognizes is unknown.

Overall study results and limits: Among donors in an Asian-associated ancestry cluster, a later analysis reportedly found fewer N-insertions than the approximately 700-donor mean. According to the study, approximately 150 TCR beta chains were cytomegalovirus-associated. Analyzed later, association rates of TCRs varied across HLA loci, with DRB1 most and HLA-C fewest.

The receptor was derived from a woman younger than 30 in good health and CMV-seropositive. The sample taken for sequencing was PBMCs. The V call is TRBV7-9, the J call TRBJ1-3, with no clear D. This CDR3 reads CASSLAPNRAGNTIYF. CDR3 DNA: TGTGCCAGCAGCTTAGCACCCAATCGGGCTGGAAACACCATATATTTT.